This T cell receptor beta chain was documented in a study of a mutant IDH1 vaccine in newly diagnosed glioma. CDR3 length equals 14 residues. The ends were cut back, 8 bases at V and 3 bases at J, with 14 bases in the middle. The V gene's germline CDR1 is LNHDA and CDR2 SQIVND (reference sequence). Remarks on this clone: Its antigen is not identified.

Regarding time point: week 23, last vaccination. One vaccine dose held 300 ug of mutant IDH1 20-mer peptide and came with topical imiquimod. The study enrolled donors with new WHO grade 3 or 4 IDH1-mutant, ATRX-lost astrocytomas. TCRdb's copy holds only in-frame clones and misses some; the assay was immunoSEQ multiplex PCR. Of tens of thousands of clones in the sample, around 80% were seen once. Material: PBMCs, obtained from a glioma patient whose treatment included an IDH1 peptide vaccine. V and J are TRBV19 and TRBJ1-5; maybe TRBD1 (5 bases). The sequence came from a man aged 35-49 years with glioma. The CDR3 DNA sequence: TGTGCCAGTGGACCACAGGCTCTCAATCAGCCCCAGCATTTT. It codes for CASGPQALNQPQHF.